The sequence of this T cell receptor beta chain was determined in a study of blood T cell repertoires in COVID-19. Overall study context: Whether acute or convalescent, the COVID-19 samples came from the United States, Italy and Spain. In each case, the material was cDNA or gDNA derived from T cells, B-cell-depleted T cells, or PBMCs.

This table comes from immunoSEQ multiplex PCR, and its TCRdb copy is limited to in-frame clones, with some not included. This sample yields 250,000 or so clones, of which about 85% are seen a single time; roughly 10% belongs to the top ten. Trimming took 4 bases from V and 4 from J; bases not matched to a gene: 6. CDR1 SGHRS and CDR2 YFSETQ come from the germline V gene. CDR3 length: 14 residues. This chain uses TRBV5-1 with TRBJ1-1; TRBD1 matches at 8 bases. The source material was PBMCs or T cells enriched from blood (not recorded which). The sequence was obtained from a man younger than 40 who had recovered from COVID-19. This CDR3 reads CASSADREGTEAFF. For the CDR3, the DNA is TGCGCCAGCAGCGCGGACAGGGAGGGCACTGAAGCTTTCTTT.